Reported below is one TCR beta chain. No cognate antigen has been identified for it. One base away there is no much larger clone; base qualities are not given. The CDR3 runs 14 amino acids, cysteine and phenylalanine included. The CDR3 DNA has 42 bases and is translated from base 1. Trimming takes 3 bases off V and 6 bases off J; junction bases not matched to a gene: 0. The germline V gene specifies SGHTA as CDR1 and FQGNSA as CDR2. This entry comes from a study of blood T cell repertoires in COVID-19 (dated by TCRdb to 2019 to 2021). About the study as a whole: Samples covering the acute and convalescent phases of COVID-19 were provided by collaborators in the United States, Italy and Spain. The prospective study material was composed of cDNA or gDNA derived from T cells, B-cell-depleted T cells, or PBMCs. The dataset comprised deeply sampled blood TCRbeta repertoires from subjects exposed to, actively infected with, or recovered from COVID-19. A freely available public database, intended as a resource for researchers studying the immune response to SARS-CoV-2, is where the repertoires were released. The samples were drawn from the first 160 participants of the ongoing ImmuneRACE study and from 1,200 or so subjects provided by 6 global collaborators. The sample metadata nearly always contained a de-identified subject ID, COVID-19 status, age in years and sex. Where available, HLA class I and class II types were obtained from metadata supplied by the sample provider rather than from assay-based typing.

The immunoSEQ Assay, a bias-controlled multiplex PCR, was used to amplify TCRbeta CDR3 regions from genomic DNA. Per the source publication's procedure: The number of nucleated cells in each sample was estimated by amplification of reference gene primers within the assay. To quantify the absolute abundance of each unique TCRbeta CDR3 rearrangement, sequence reads were collapsed and filtered. For each sample, productive Simpson clonality was calculated by taking the square root of Simpson's diversity index across productive rearrangements. The source is immuneACCESS, and TCRdb retained only in-frame sequences with V and J called. Part of the clones is not carried over; for the studies checked, unresolved V genes explain less than half of this, and the remainder is unexplained. The V and J calls and the clone size are those of that table, but D and trimming were determined from the DNA. In this sample the table shows 100,000 to 150,000 clones, around 88% of which occur a single time. The leading ten clones occupy approximately 5% of the sample.

Collaborating institutions collected whole blood in K2EDTA tubes following their own protocols. For TCRbeta analysis, collaborator samples were shipped as frozen whole blood, as isolated PBMCs, or as DNA extracted from either sample type. General conclusions and limits of the study: How much clinical and demographic metadata was included differed by source and by participant, and the metadata was provided uncurated.

Sequenced: peripheral blood. The sequence links TRBV7-2 to TRBJ2-1; the junction holds 12 bases that match TRBD2. This TCR was recovered from a human donor in a cohort sampled during active COVID-19. The CDR3 region has the sequence CASSLGLAGNEQFF. The bases read TGTGCCAGCAGCTTGGGACTAGCGGGCAATGAGCAGTTCTTC.